The 22 T cell receptor beta chains below were found in one sample sequenced in a study of blood T cell repertoires in COVID-19. Here immunoSEQ multiplex PCR was the method, and the copy in TCRdb shows in-frame clones only, minus some. The sample consists of over 400,000 clones, roughly 89% of them appearing once. The sample taken for sequencing was peripheral blood. These receptors were obtained from a woman aged 45-59 years with COVID-19, enrolled during active disease.

The chain joins TRBV30 to TRBJ1-6, with 8 positions matching TRBD1. This CDR3 region has 13 residues. The germline V gene encodes CDR1 GTSNPN and CDR2 SVGIG (reference sequence). V was pared by 0 bases and J by 9 bases, with 1 base of the junction left unmatched. The CDR3 coding sequence is TGTGCCTGGAGTGTCGGACAGGGTTCACCCCTCCACTTT. Residues: CAWSVGQGSPLHF.

The rearrangement joins TRBV10-3 to TRBJ2-2; D gene unclear. The CDR3 has 16 amino acids. Germline CDR1 is ENHRY and CDR2 is SYGVKD. The germline V and J ends were trimmed by 0 bases and 5 bases, with 13 bases remaining between them. The CDR3: CAISESKRRGTGELFF. CDR3 nucleotides: TGTGCCATCAGTGAGTCGAAGCGCCGTGGAACCGGGGAGCTGTTTTTT.

The chain combines TRBV5-4 with TRBJ1-5; D is unclear. Germline V gives CDR1 SGHNT, CDR2 YYREEE (reference sequence). Trimming cost V 4 bases and J 3 bases, with 17 bases left between them. This CDR3 contains 16 residues. This CDR3 is CASSHRRSPLNQPQHF. The CDR3 DNA reads as TGTGCCAGCAGCCATCGTCGCAGTCCTCTCAATCAGCCCCAGCATTTT.

The chain recombines TRBV30 with TRBJ2-7; tentative D call: TRBD2 (5 bases). There are 13 residues in the CDR3. Germline V gene lookup returns CDR1 GTSNPN and CDR2 SVGIG (reference sequence). V lost 0 bases and J 5 bases, leaving 11 bases between the germline ends. The DNA for the CDR3 is TGTGCCTGGAGTGTACTAGATCAGAACGAGCAGTACTTC. The encoded protein is CAWSVLDQNEQYF.

This clone showed up just once. V is TRBV19 and J is TRBJ1-4, with a tentative D call TRBD1 (6 bases). The CDR3 runs to 14 residues. The V gene lost 4 bases and the J gene lost 2 bases, with 8 bases spanning the gap. Germline CDR1 LNHDA, CDR2 SQIVND (reference sequence). CDR3 sequence: CASSRGQTNEKLFF. In nucleotides, the CDR3 is TGTGCCAGTAGTAGAGGACAGACTAATGAAAAACTGTTTTTT.

The chain recombines TRBV5-1 with TRBJ1-3, with TRBD1 identical over 7 bases. Germline V lookup: CDR1 SGHRS, CDR2 YFSETQ. The CDR3 covers 19 residues. The trim removed 4 bases at V and 2 bases at J, leaving 18 bases unmatched. The CDR3: CASSRRGSRGIQAGNTIYF. The CDR3 DNA reads TGCGCCAGCAGCCGCCGGGGATCCAGGGGGATACAGGCTGGAAACACCATATATTTT.

The gene calls are TRBV5-1 and TRBJ1-1; 8 bases map to TRBD1. The trim removed 1 base at V and 3 bases at J, leaving 2 bases unmatched. CDR3 length equals 14 residues. The germline V gene encodes CDR1 SGHRS and CDR2 YFSETQ. The chain's CDR3 is CASSLSTGDTEAFF. In DNA form, the CDR3 reads TGCGCCAGCAGCTTGTCGACAGGGGACACTGAAGCTTTCTTT.

This clone was seen a single time. The chain uses TRBV4-1 and TRBJ2-1; TRBD2 aligns across 7 bases. V was pared by 1 base and J by 4 bases, with 7 bases of the junction left unmatched. The CDR3 sequence is 16 residues long. Germline-derived CDR1 and CDR2 are MGHRA and YSYEKL. The CDR3 DNA is TGCGCCAGCAGCCAAGCCGGGCGGGGGAGGTACAATGAGCAGTTCTTC. Encoded protein: CASSQAGRGRYNEQFF.

V gene TRBV5-1 combines with J gene TRBJ1-2; 9 bases match TRBD1. The ends lost 2 bases at V and 9 bases at J; junction bases unmatched: 14. This CDR3 has 16 residues. Germline V gives CDR1 SGHRS, CDR2 YFSETQ. Here the CDR3 DNA reads TGCGCCAGCAGCTTCGGCGACGCGGACAGGGGAAGGAGCTACACCTTC. Amino acid sequence: CASSFGDADRGRSYTF.

A word on this clone: The identical CDR3 is also encoded by other nucleotide sequences in the sample. This sequence joins TRBV3-1 (or the pseudogene TRBV3-2) and TRBJ2-3; no clear D. CDR3 length equals 14 residues. Germline lookup yields CDR1 LGHDT and CDR2 YNNKEL (reference sequence). The V end was cut by 4 bases, the J end by 4 bases, with 12 bases between. The CDR3, as DNA: TGTGCCAGCAGCCTAGGCGGCCGAGCAGATACGCAGTATTTT. This translates into CASSLGGRADTQYF.

The chain couples TRBV5-6 to TRBJ1-2, with 10 positions matching TRBD1. The CDR3 runs to 14 residues. Trimming at V came to 7 bases and at J to 2 bases, leaving 5 bases not matched to a gene. Germline V gives CDR1 SGHDT, CDR2 YYEEEE. CDR3 loop: CASPPGQGNYGYTF. For the CDR3, the DNA is TGTGCCAGCCCACCGGGACAGGGGAACTATGGCTACACCTTC.

The V gene is TRBV30, the J gene TRBJ1-2; TRBD1 aligns across 8 bases. There are 14 residues in the CDR3. Germline CDR1 is GTSNPN and CDR2 is SVGIG (reference sequence). Losses at the gene ends were 1 base for V and 6 bases for J; bases not matched to a gene: 7. The CDR3 is CAWSGDRLVDGYTF. In nucleotides, the CDR3 is TGTGCCTGGAGTGGGGACAGGCTAGTAGATGGCTACACCTTC.

J is TRBJ2-1 and V is TRBV5-4; D gene ambiguous. Germline V lookup: CDR1 SGHNT, CDR2 YYREEE (reference sequence). The CDR3 covers 13 residues. With 2 bases removed from V and 5 bases from J, the gap between germline ends came to 8 bases. CDR3 region: CASSLESHNEQFF. The CDR3 region has the DNA TGTGCCAGCAGCTTAGAGTCCCACAATGAGCAGTTCTTC.

The rearrangement joins TRBV6-5 to TRBJ1-5; perhaps TRBD1 as D (5 bases). Germline V gene data show CDR1 as MNHEY and CDR2 as SVGAGI. The CDR3 has 13 amino acids. V was cut by 6 bases and J by 5 bases, with 11 bases left in between. The CDR3 sequence: CASRTGPDQPQHF. The CDR3 nucleotides read TGTGCCAGCAGAACAGGCCCGGATCAGCCCCAGCATTTT.

The chain's CDR3 is CASSSARWLPQHF. The CDR3 region has the DNA TGTGCCAGCAGCTCCGCCCGGTGGTTGCCCCAGCATTTT. The chain recombines TRBV28 with TRBJ1-5; the D is unclear. Trimming stripped 6 bases from V and 9 bases from J, with 15 bases between. Germline V lookup: CDR1 MDHEN, CDR2 SYDVKM. The CDR3 is 13 amino acids.

The chain has TRBV6-5 and TRBJ2-2; the match to TRBD2 covers 7 bases. Germline V gene lookup returns CDR1 MNHEY and CDR2 SVGAGI. The junction had 7 bases not matched to a gene; V was cut back by 10 bases and J by 5 bases. CDR3 length equals 13 residues. The CDR3 DNA reads TGTGCCACCTTGAGGGGAGGGACCGGGGAGCTGTTTTTT. Protein sequence: CATLRGGTGELFF.

This clone appeared a few times. The DNA for the CDR3 is TGTGCCAGCAGTTATTTGGGGCATGAGCAGTTCTTC. Protein: CASSYLGHEQFF. The genes are TRBV6-2 or TRBV6-3 and TRBJ2-1; possible D gene TRBD1, 5 bases. The CDR3 is made up of 12 amino acids. Trimming cost V 3 bases and J 8 bases, with 8 bases left between them. CDR1 and CDR2 from the germline V gene are MNHEY and SVGEGT.

The chain recombines TRBV24-1 with TRBJ2-3, with 8 bases that match TRBD1. CDR3 size: 15 residues. The ends lost 5 bases at V and 3 bases at J; junction bases unmatched: 6. In germline, CDR1 is KGHDR, CDR2 SFDVKD. The CDR3 loop reads CATSGRDRPTDTQYF. The CDR3 bases are TGTGCCACCAGTGGACGGGACAGGCCGACAGATACGCAGTATTTT.

This clone appeared a few times. The chain employs TRBV27 and TRBJ1-4; 10 nucleotides match TRBD1. CDR1 is MNHEY, CDR2 SMNVEV, per germline (reference sequence). Trimming cost V 5 bases and J 6 bases; bases outside gene matches: 6. The CDR3 is made up of 15 amino acids. This CDR3 is CASSPGTGDHEKLFF. The CDR3, as DNA: TGTGCCAGCAGTCCAGGGACAGGGGACCATGAAAAACTGTTTTTT.

At least ten counts were recorded for this clone. The V call is TRBV11-2, the J call TRBJ2-3; 8 bases line up with TRBD2. Germline values: CDR1 SGHAT, CDR2 FQNNGV. V trimming: 1 base; J trimming: 4 bases; junction bases outside the gene matches: 1. CDR3 length: 14 residues. The CDR3 here is CASSLAGGPDTQYF. The DNA of the CDR3 is TGTGCCAGCAGCTTAGCGGGGGGGCCAGATACGCAGTATTTT. The full variable domain, completed using reference TRBV11-2 and TRBJ2-3, is EAGVAQSPRYKIIEKRQSVAFWCNPISGHATLYWYQQILGQGPKLLIQFQNNGVVDDSQLPKDRFSAERLKGVDSTLKIQPAKLEDSAVYLCASSLAGGPDTQYFGPGTRLTVL.

The chain combines TRBV7-6 with TRBJ1-6; 7 nucleotides agree with TRBD1. Germline values: CDR1 SGHVS, CDR2 FNYEAQ. V was pared by 1 base and J by 7 bases, with 4 bases of the junction left unmatched. The CDR3 extends over 15 amino acids. CDR3 nucleotides: TGTGCCAGCAGCTTAGGTGTAGGGGGCAATTCACCCCTCCACTTT. Residues: CASSLGVGGNSPLHF.

This chain joins TRBV7-3 and TRBJ1-1; weak D call: TRBD1 (6 bases). Deletions cut 5 bases from V and 4 bases from J, with 14 bases between. This CDR3 spans 14 amino acids. Germline lookup yields CDR1 SGHTA and CDR2 FQGTGA. CDR3 region: CASSLQGRITEAFF. CDR3 nucleotides: TGTGCCAGCAGCCTACAGGGACGGATCACTGAAGCTTTCTTT.